This paragraph covers one T cell receptor beta chain sequence. Its matching antigen is unknown. This specimen comes from a study of cytomegalovirus exposure and HLA in healthy donors. The PCR used 60 Vbeta and 13 Jbeta primers. TCRdb keeps only in-frame clones here, not all; method: immunoSEQ multiplex PCR. Here the sample spans tens of thousands of clones, about 80% being singletons. Study-wide findings and caveats: In an earlier analysis, most TCR beta V segments were productive about 87% or about 30% of the time. Three chains linked to CMV were shown in vitro to be specific for CMV antigens. A missense variant in DCLRE1C was later tied to TCR beta V- and J-gene trimming.

Deletions cut 5 bases from V and 3 bases from J, with 24 bases between. Germline CDR1 is SGHRS and CDR2 is YFSETQ. The CDR3 extends over 17 amino acids. This rearrangement joins TRBV5-1 to TRBJ2-7, with a weak D call TRBD2 (5 bases). The specimen sequenced was PBMCs. The TCR comes from a woman aged 45-65 years in good health and CMV-seropositive. CDR3 sequence (DNA): TGCGCCAGCAGAACGGCGGACTCGGGCCCTCTTAACTACGAGCAGTACGTC. Translation gives CASRTADSGPLNYEQYV.